This is a list of T cell receptor beta chains from one sample in a study of monozygotic twins with inflammatory bowel disease. TCRdb processed the 5' RACE reads again and assigns one entry to each CDR3 protein, with no DNA. The sample shows approximately 400,000 distinct CDR3 sequences, and under 3% sits with its ten largest clones. Sequencing used blood. The origin of the receptors is a human donor with ulcerative colitis or Crohn's disease, or a healthy co-twin of an affected twin (not recorded which). Each CDR3 is given with its conserved first and last residue.

TRBV7-9,TRBJ1-1,CASSLEVGGTEAFF
TRBV20-1,TRBJ2-3,CSVYIAGSTDTQYF
TRBV5-5,TRBJ1-2,CASSITANYGYTF
TRBV6-1,TRBJ2-1,CATNSQRAPYNEQFF
TRBV4-1,TRBJ2-7,CASSHRDTAYEQYF
TRBV5-1,TRBJ2-7,CASSEDRSYEQYF
TRBV20-1,TRBJ1-5,CSASAGGPQHF
TRBV10-3,TRBJ1-1,CAISDREGTEAFF
TRBV4-1,TRBJ2-7,CASSQDIAGPSAGGPYEQYF
TRBV7-9,TRBJ2-7,CASSFGSGETYEQYF
TRBV5-1,TRBJ1-4,CASSHQTGTNEKLFF
TRBV20-1,TRBJ2-6,CSALDRATSGANVLTF
TRBV6-5,TRBJ1-2,CASSQDSTHGYTF
TRBV29-1,TRBJ2-2,CSARRGPGELFF
TRBV25-1,TRBJ1-1,CASSEWDRGLDTEAFF
TRBV10-3,TRBJ2-5,CAISEGETQYF
TRBV20-1,TRBJ1-5,CSGSGLGGNQPQHF
TRBV11-2,TRBJ1-1,CASMPVRPPEAFF
TRBV5-5,TRBJ2-5,CASSGAGGQETQYF
TRBV7-7,TRBJ2-5,CASSPHGSSTMYQETQYF
TRBV2,TRBJ2-3,CASSEARGPLITDTQYF
TRBV29-1,TRBJ2-5,CSVTSPETQYF
TRBV7-3,TRBJ2-2,CASSTGDRVTPGELFF
TRBV7-2,TRBJ2-5,CASSLQGETQYF
TRBV6-1,TRBJ2-2,CASTPEAENTGELFF
TRBV14,TRBJ1-3,CASSQRTGLSGNTIYF
TRBV18,TRBJ1-3,CASSPDRQSSISGNTIYF
TRBV6-2/TRBV6-3,TRBJ2-2,CASRTLSGGSNTGELFF
TRBV27,TRBJ2-6,CASSSLSGANVLTF
TRBV7-2,TRBJ2-1,CASSLIAGGPREQFF
TRBV29-1,TRBJ1-4,CSVGLKKGWEKLFF
TRBV5-5,TRBJ2-5,CASSRDSLWETQYF
TRBV7-2,TRBJ2-1,CASRRTGFDEQFF
TRBV10-3,TRBJ1-5,CANPLGQGRNQPQHF
TRBV5-1,TRBJ2-2,CASSFVGGLNTGELFF
TRBV20-1,TRBJ2-1,CSARDRLVSYNEQFF
TRBV11-2,TRBJ2-7,CASSSRTGVYEQYF
TRBV3-1,TRBJ1-6,CASSQDHPAQANSPLHF
TRBV7-2,TRBJ2-1,CASSPLGTASYNEQFF
TRBV5-1,TRBJ2-2,CASSSAGQAGTGELFF
TRBV7-9,TRBJ1-1,CASSLGAGANTEAFF
TRBV7-9,TRBJ2-2,CASQDLNTGELFF
TRBV7-7,TRBJ1-1,CASSLAGGTDRGKGKEAFF
TRBV15,TRBJ2-1,CATSRVVGNEQFF
TRBV29-1,TRBJ2-1,CSVAVAGVRSEQFF
TRBV27,TRBJ2-7,CASSDEYSYEQYF
TRBV5-4,TRBJ2-1,CASSLPGSSYNEQFF
TRBV4-3,TRBJ2-1,CASSQDWGSSYNEQFF
TRBV15,TRBJ1-2,CATSRERGTRAGYGYTF
TRBV7-9,TRBJ2-7,CASSPSGIYEQYF
TRBV27,TRBJ2-1,CASSLEAGEGGEQFF
TRBV4-2,TRBJ2-1,CASSQEGAGGLPNEQFF
TRBV28,TRBJ2-1,CASTRPSGVYNEQFF